There are many counts of the clone carrying this T cell receptor beta chain. Its antigen is unidentified. Germline V CDR1 and CDR2: MNHEY, SMNVEV (reference sequence). The CDR3 runs 13 residues. Trimming removed 7 bases from V and 3 bases from J, with 13 bases in between. These data originate in a study of glioma-infiltrating T cells. Amplification of TCR alpha and beta CDR3 regions from RNA used iRepertoire nested multiplex PCR. From the multiplex PCR reads, TCRdb called clonotypes with MiXCR, one entry per CDR3 protein. Counted here are approximately 190,000 distinct CDR3 sequences, approximately 30% occurring once; the ten biggest clones make up around 20%. Study outcomes and limitations: Non-neoplastic patients had below-expected tissue-blood divergence, while all gliomas exceeded expectation. Only very few CDR3 sequences appeared in both tissue and blood.

The sequenced sample consisted of glioma tissue, nonneoplastic brain tissue, or PBMCs (not recorded which). This clonotype was obtained from a human donor with low-grade glioma or glioblastoma, undergoing nonglioma brain surgery, or in good health (not recorded which). The genes are TRBV27 and TRBJ2-7; D is perhaps TRBD1 (5 bases). CDR3 region: CASNPGIGYEQYF. The DNA of the CDR3 is TGTGCCAGCAATCCAGGGATCGGCTACGAGCAGTACTTC.